This T cell receptor beta chain was captured by sequencing in a study of blood T cell repertoires in COVID-19 (dated by TCRdb to the early 2020s). Background on the whole study: The collaborator samples originated in the United States, Italy and Spain and spanned the acute and convalescent phases of COVID-19. Where available, HLA class I and class II types were taken from metadata supplied by the sample provider and were not determined by assay-based typing. The samples were drawn from two sources: the first 160 participants of the ongoing ImmuneRACE study, and 1,000 to 1,500 subjects contributed by 6 global collaborators. The sample metadata nearly always contained a de-identified subject ID, COVID-19 status, age in years and sex. The material from the prospective study consisted of cDNA or gDNA derived from T cells, B-cell-depleted T cells, or PBMCs. The repertoires were released in a freely available public database meant as a resource for research on the immune response to SARS-CoV-2. Subjects who had been exposed to COVID-19, were actively infected with it, or had recovered from it provided the deeply sampled blood TCRbeta repertoires that made up the dataset. Study-level results and caveats: Clinical and demographic metadata were provided uncurated, with the amount varying by source and participant.

Each collaborating institution followed its own protocols to collect whole blood in K2EDTA tubes. For TCRbeta analysis, collaborators shipped samples as frozen whole blood, isolated PBMCs, or DNA extracted from either of those sample types. Taken from the germline V gene, the CDR1 and CDR2 loops are LGHNA and YSLEER. The CDR3 spans 15 residues, from the cysteine through the phenylalanine. Kept here is only the CDR3 DNA, which spans 45 bases and is read in frame from base 1. The trim is 0 bases for V and 5 bases for J, with a gap of 13 bases between the germline ends. The immunoSEQ Assay, a bias-controlled multiplex PCR, was used to amplify TCRbeta CDR3 regions from genomic DNA. Per the authors' processing: The number of nucleated cells in each sample was estimated from the amplification of reference gene primers within the assay. Sequence reads were collapsed and filtered to measure the absolute abundance of every unique TCRbeta CDR3 rearrangement. For each sample, productive Simpson clonality was calculated as the square root of Simpson's diversity index across productive rearrangements. In TCRdb, the immuneACCESS table is reduced to in-frame sequences with V and J assigned. These tables do not hold every clone; where another copy was compared, an unresolved V gene accounts for under half, and the others remain unexplained. Clone size and the V and J calls come from that table; the DNA yielded D and trimming. A total of 140,000 to 150,000 clones appear in this sample, under 90% of them only once. The ten largest make up about 7.5% of the sample.

About this clone: What this receptor recognizes is not known. No base qualities exist here, and no much larger clone lies one base off it.

This sequence uses TRBV4-3 and TRBJ2-5; possibly the D gene is TRBD1, per 6 matching bases. The sequence was obtained from a human donor in a cohort sampled during active COVID-19. Source material: peripheral blood. The nucleotide sequence is given as TGCGCCAGCAGCCAAGATAGACAGAGGGGGGAGACCCAGTACTTC. It is translated as CASSQDRQRGETQYF.